This entry is about one T cell receptor (beta chain). No antigen is known for it. The study built unsorted libraries from 2 million PBMCs kept at -80 C. These data are taken from a study of neurological immune-mediated disorders. Study-wide results and limits: HTLV-1-associated myelopathy had the most TCR clonal expansion, and multiple sclerosis had the least, less than healthy controls. When repertoires were grouped phylogenetically, those of 18 of 34 multiple sclerosis patients fell into one related-CDR3 cluster, a possible signature.

The cDNA was generated by 5'RACE with 10-nucleotide random UMIs. Each CDR3 protein is one row after TCRdb ran MiXCR on the 5' RACE reads. Seen here are 54,000 or so distinct CDR3 sequences, under 4.5% observed once, and the top ten hold around 3.1%. The specimen sequenced was PBMCs. The sequence derives from a woman aged 30 to 39 with multiple sclerosis.

The CDR3 DNA reads TGTGCCAGCAGTCAACAGGGGACGGGGCGCGTGCAGACCCAGTACTTC. Translating gives CASSQQGTGRVQTQYF. J is TRBJ2-5 and V is TRBV6-5, with 7 bases matching TRBD1. The CDR3 extends over 16 amino acids. With V trimmed by 5 bases and J by 6 bases, 15 bases remained unmatched. Germline-derived CDR1 and CDR2 are MNHEY and SVGAGI.